The present entry profiles one T cell receptor beta chain with its context. Antigen: not known. These data come from a study of cytomegalovirus exposure and HLA in healthy donors. Background on the study: In an early release, HLA-typed donors contributed 80 million to 95 million unique TCR sequences.

PCR was performed using 60 Vbeta and 13 Jbeta primers. Only in-frame clones appear in the TCRdb table, and some are missing; sequencing was by immunoSEQ multiplex PCR. The data show about 160,000 clones, roughly 70% seen once. Study-wide results and limits: The study labeled about 160 TCR beta chains cytomegalovirus-associated.

In germline, CDR1 is MNHNS, CDR2 SASEGT. The CDR3 is 10 residues long. V was cut by 8 bases and J by 7 bases, with 8 bases left in between. The rearrangement links TRBV6-1 to TRBJ1-1; D gene uncertain. The clonotype comes from a woman in her fifties or sixties in good health and CMV-seropositive. The sequenced sample was PBMCs. The CDR3 sequence is CASLAGEAFF. CDR3 DNA sequence: TGTGCCAGCCTGGCGGGTGAAGCTTTCTTT.